The rows below give T cell receptor beta chains drawn from one sample of a study of T cells in Graves' hyperthyroidism and ophthalmopathy. TCRdb redid the calling of the multiplex PCR reads with MiXCR, one entry per CDR3 protein. The profile shows under 250,000 distinct CDR3 sequences, approximately 25% of them singletons. Specimen: blood. The receptors shown here come from a woman between 40 and 55 years old with Graves' ophthalmopathy. The CDR3 runs from the conserved cysteine through the conserved F or W. Each record gives: CDR3 DNA, CDR3 protein, J gene, clone size, V gene, D gene. The D gene is left open where the match is weak. Not all rows give a size; the values are once, few, many and, for expanded clones, a class.

CDR3nt: TGTGCCACCAGCAGAGAAAGTATGAACACTGAAGCTTTCTTT
CDR3aa: CATSRESMNTEAFF
j_gene: TRBJ1-1
abundance: NA
v_gene: TRBV15
d_gene: NA

CDR3nt: TGCAGTGCTAGCCCCCCTAGCGGCCAAGAGACCCAGTACTTC
CDR3aa: CSASPPSGQETQYF
j_gene: TRBJ2-5
abundance: many
v_gene: TRBV20-1
d_gene: TRBD2

CDR3nt: TGTGCCAGCAGCTGGGGACTCGGAGCGGGAGGGGAGACCCAGTACTTC
CDR3aa: CASSWGLGAGGETQYF
j_gene: TRBJ2-5
abundance: many
v_gene: TRBV11-2
d_gene: TRBD2

CDR3nt: TGCAGTGCTGGGGGACTAGCGGGAGTTCGCGAGACCCAGTACTTC
CDR3aa: CSAGGLAGVRETQYF
j_gene: TRBJ2-5
abundance: NA
v_gene: TRBV20-1
d_gene: TRBD2

CDR3nt: TGTGCCAGCAGTCTAGGACTAGCGGGAGAGGCTAGGGACGAGCAGTACTTC
CDR3aa: CASSLGLAGEARDEQYF
j_gene: TRBJ2-7
abundance: NA
v_gene: TRBV28
d_gene: TRBD2

CDR3nt: NA
CDR3aa: CACTTVVNTEAFF
j_gene: TRBJ1-1
abundance: many
v_gene: TRBV30
d_gene: NA

CDR3nt: TGTGCCAGCAGTCCCCTAGCGGGAGAACGCTACGAGCAGTACTTC
CDR3aa: CASSPLAGERYEQYF
j_gene: TRBJ2-7
abundance: many
v_gene: TRBV28
d_gene: TRBD2

CDR3nt: TGTGCCAGCAGCCAAGGGCTCCTCTCCTACGAGCAGTACTTC
CDR3aa: CASSQGLLSYEQYF
j_gene: TRBJ2-7
abundance: many
v_gene: TRBV7-9
d_gene: NA

CDR3nt: TGTGCCAGCAGCTTAATGGGCAGCGGAGGGGTCCTTAACTATGGCTACACCTTC
CDR3aa: CASSLMGSGGVLNYGYTF
j_gene: TRBJ1-2
abundance: many
v_gene: TRBV7-2
d_gene: NA

CDR3nt: TGTGCCAGCAGGGGACCCTCGGCAGGGGACATGAACACTGAAGCTTTCTTT
CDR3aa: CASRGPSAGDMNTEAFF
j_gene: TRBJ1-1
abundance: many
v_gene: TRBV6-6
d_gene: NA

CDR3nt: TGTGCCAGCAGCTTAGGGATGACCGGGGAGCTGTTTTTT
CDR3aa: CASSLGMTGELFF
j_gene: TRBJ2-2
abundance: many
v_gene: TRBV7-3
d_gene: NA

CDR3nt: TGCAGTGCTAGATTTTCCCGCCAGGGGAGCGGGAGTCGAGCCGAGCAGTACTTC
CDR3aa: CSARFSRQGSGSRAEQYF
j_gene: TRBJ2-7
abundance: NA
v_gene: TRBV20-1
d_gene: TRBD2

CDR3nt: TGTGCCAGCAGCCACCGCGGAGCTTTCACTGAAGCTTTCTTT
CDR3aa: CASSHRGAFTEAFF
j_gene: TRBJ1-1
abundance: NA
v_gene: TRBV9
d_gene: NA

CDR3nt: TGTGCCAGCAGAACGACAGGGGACTGGTACGAGCAGTACTTC
CDR3aa: CASRTTGDWYEQYF
j_gene: TRBJ2-7
abundance: many
v_gene: TRBV28
d_gene: TRBD1

CDR3nt: TGTGCCAGCAGTCGGACGGGATATAACGATGGCTACACCTTC
CDR3aa: CASSRTGYNDGYTF
j_gene: TRBJ1-2
abundance: NA
v_gene: TRBV6-1
d_gene: NA

CDR3nt: TGTGCCAGCAGTTTCGGACGGGACTTCCCTCTCGCGAACACCGGGGAGCTGTTTTTT
CDR3aa: CASSFGRDFPLANTGELFF
j_gene: TRBJ2-2
abundance: many
v_gene: TRBV12-3/TRBV12-4
d_gene: NA

CDR3nt: TGTGCCAGCAGTGAGGCAGCGCCTGAAGCTTTCTTT
CDR3aa: CASSEAAPEAFF
j_gene: TRBJ1-1
abundance: few
v_gene: TRBV6-1
d_gene: NA

CDR3nt: TGTGCCAGTAGTATAGGAGCGCAGGGGGCTGGCTACACCTTC
CDR3aa: CASSIGAQGAGYTF
j_gene: TRBJ1-2
abundance: many
v_gene: TRBV19
d_gene: TRBD1

CDR3nt: TGTGCCAGCAGCCCACCCCTCCCGGGACAGGGGAAGGGTGGCTACACCTTC
CDR3aa: CASSPPLPGQGKGGYTF
j_gene: TRBJ1-2
abundance: many
v_gene: TRBV4-2
d_gene: TRBD1

CDR3nt: TGTGCCAGCAGGAGGGGGGCAGACAGCTCTGAAGCTTTCTTT
CDR3aa: CASRRGADSSEAFF
j_gene: TRBJ1-1
abundance: many
v_gene: TRBV25-1
d_gene: NA

CDR3nt: TGTGCCAGCAGTGGGTTGTTGGGGCCGGGCACTGAAGCTTTCTTT
CDR3aa: CASSGLLGPGTEAFF
j_gene: TRBJ1-1
abundance: NA
v_gene: TRBV12-3/TRBV12-4
d_gene: NA

CDR3nt: TGTGCCACCTCGGGCCCAGCGGGAGCGGTCGGTGAGCAGTTCTTC
CDR3aa: CATSGPAGAVGEQFF
j_gene: TRBJ2-1
abundance: NA
v_gene: TRBV15
d_gene: TRBD2

CDR3nt: TGTGCCAGCAGCTCCGACGGGGGGGGCCAAGGCTACACCTTC
CDR3aa: CASSSDGGGQGYTF
j_gene: TRBJ1-2
abundance: many
v_gene: TRBV7-9
d_gene: NA

CDR3nt: TGTGCCAGCATGGCGGGTGATTTTAGCAATCAGCCCCAGCATTTT
CDR3aa: CASMAGDFSNQPQHF
j_gene: TRBJ1-5
abundance: many
v_gene: TRBV6-1
d_gene: NA

CDR3nt: TGCAGTGCTACCCCAGGGAACTTGGAGTCGAACGAGCAGTACTTC
CDR3aa: CSATPGNLESNEQYF
j_gene: TRBJ2-7
abundance: many
v_gene: TRBV20-1
d_gene: NA

CDR3nt: TGTGCCAGCACCCCGGTGGGGGGAAAATCCTACGAGCAGTACTTC
CDR3aa: CASTPVGGKSYEQYF
j_gene: TRBJ2-7
abundance: many
v_gene: TRBV6-1
d_gene: NA

CDR3nt: TGTGCCTGGACCACCGGGACTAGCGGAAGGGAGCAGTTCTTC
CDR3aa: CAWTTGTSGREQFF
j_gene: TRBJ2-1
abundance: NA
v_gene: TRBV30
d_gene: TRBD2

CDR3nt: TGTGCCAGCAGGGACCTCGAGCCCCCGGAGACCCAGTACTTC
CDR3aa: CASRDLEPPETQYF
j_gene: TRBJ2-5
abundance: many
v_gene: TRBV2
d_gene: NA

CDR3nt: TGTGCCAGCAGCTTAGCGGAGTTCGAGACCCAGTACTTC
CDR3aa: CASSLAEFETQYF
j_gene: TRBJ2-5
abundance: NA
v_gene: TRBV7-2
d_gene: NA

CDR3nt: TGTACCAGCTCACCATTTACGCTTCAGATGACTAACTATGGCTACACCTTC
CDR3aa: CTSSPFTLQMTNYGYTF
j_gene: TRBJ1-2
abundance: NA
v_gene: TRBV18
d_gene: NA

CDR3nt: TGCGCCAGCAGCCGAGGAGCCGGGACAGGGTTCGATGGCTACACCTTC
CDR3aa: CASSRGAGTGFDGYTF
j_gene: TRBJ1-2
abundance: many
v_gene: TRBV4-1
d_gene: TRBD1

CDR3nt: TGCGCCAGCAGCCAAGAACCAGGGCAAGGAGGGCCCCAGCATTTT
CDR3aa: CASSQEPGQGGPQHF
j_gene: TRBJ1-5
abundance: NA
v_gene: TRBV4-1
d_gene: NA

CDR3nt: TGTGCCAGCAGTTTGGGCGGGTCTGGGGAGCTGTTTTTT
CDR3aa: CASSLGGSGELFF
j_gene: TRBJ2-2
abundance: many
v_gene: TRBV12-3/TRBV12-4
d_gene: NA

CDR3nt: TGTGCCAGCAGCCAGGACAGGCACGGGGAGCTGTTTTTT
CDR3aa: CASSQDRHGELFF
j_gene: TRBJ2-2
abundance: many
v_gene: TRBV7-8
d_gene: TRBD1

CDR3nt: TGCAGCGTTGATGAGGGCGCCGCTAGGTACTTC
CDR3aa: CSVDEGAARYF
j_gene: TRBJ2-7
abundance: many
v_gene: TRBV29-1
d_gene: NA

CDR3nt: TGTGCCAGCGGGACAGGGGAACGGGGCTACACCTTC
CDR3aa: CASGTGERGYTF
j_gene: TRBJ1-2
abundance: NA
v_gene: TRBV28
d_gene: TRBD1

CDR3nt: TGTGCCAGCAGCGAGTCGACAGGGCCTCTACGAGGGCAGTACTTC
CDR3aa: CASSESTGPLRGQYF
j_gene: TRBJ2-7
abundance: many
v_gene: TRBV9
d_gene: TRBD1

CDR3nt: TGTGCCAGCAGCCCACGGATTCTCGCAGGGGAGACCCAGTACTTC
CDR3aa: CASSPRILAGETQYF
j_gene: TRBJ2-5
abundance: many
v_gene: TRBV7-9
d_gene: NA

CDR3nt: TGTGCCAGCCACTCACAGGGCCAGCCCCAGCATTTT
CDR3aa: CASHSQGQPQHF
j_gene: TRBJ1-5
abundance: many
v_gene: TRBV28
d_gene: NA

CDR3nt: TGTGCCACCAGCAGAGATCTTCTGAACAGGGGCGGGGACGAGCAGTACTTC
CDR3aa: CATSRDLLNRGGDEQYF
j_gene: TRBJ2-7
abundance: many
v_gene: TRBV15
d_gene: NA

CDR3nt: TGTGCCTGGAGGGGGACAACCTACACTGAAGCTTTCTTT
CDR3aa: CAWRGTTYTEAFF
j_gene: TRBJ1-1
abundance: once
v_gene: TRBV30
d_gene: NA

CDR3nt: TGTGCCAGTAGTATAGCTAGGGGCGAGCAGTACTTC
CDR3aa: CASSIARGEQYF
j_gene: TRBJ2-7
abundance: NA
v_gene: TRBV19
d_gene: NA

CDR3nt: TGTGCCAGCAGGACCGGGCCTGGAAACACCATATATTTT
CDR3aa: CASRTGPGNTIYF
j_gene: TRBJ1-3
abundance: many
v_gene: TRBV6-2/TRBV6-3
d_gene: NA

CDR3nt: TGTGCCAGCAGCTCCTTTTCCGGACTAGCGGCCTACGAGCAGTACTTC
CDR3aa: CASSSFSGLAAYEQYF
j_gene: TRBJ2-7
abundance: many
v_gene: TRBV7-6
d_gene: TRBD2

CDR3nt: TGTGCTAGTGGTTTACAACAGGGCAGCCAGGAGACCCAGTACTTC
CDR3aa: CASGLQQGSQETQYF
j_gene: TRBJ2-5
abundance: once
v_gene: TRBV12-5
d_gene: NA

CDR3nt: TGTGCCAGCACTCCATCGTCCGGGAACACTGAAGCTTTCTTT
CDR3aa: CASTPSSGNTEAFF
j_gene: TRBJ1-1
abundance: NA
v_gene: TRBV3-1
d_gene: NA

CDR3nt: TGTGCCAGCAGTTTGTCAGGGGGCTTTGGCTACACCTTC
CDR3aa: CASSLSGGFGYTF
j_gene: TRBJ1-2
abundance: many
v_gene: TRBV12-3/TRBV12-4
d_gene: TRBD1

CDR3nt: TGTGCCAGCACCCCCTGGCGGGAGCGATACGAGCAGTACTTC
CDR3aa: CASTPWRERYEQYF
j_gene: TRBJ2-7
abundance: many
v_gene: TRBV28
d_gene: TRBD2